Listed below are T cell receptor beta chains from one sample, sequenced in a study of regulatory dendritic cells for organ transplantation. The antigens of these receptors remain unknown. The table came from immunoSEQ multiplex PCR; TCRdb's copy has only in-frame clones and leaves some out. The sample records around 21,000 clones, less than 90% being singletons. The sequencing input was naive CD4+ T cells from blood cultured with dendritic cells. The receptors were gathered from a human donor in good health. Each CDR3 is given with its conserved first and last residue. Fields, in order: clone size, D gene, V gene, J gene, CDR3 protein, CDR3 DNA. The D gene is left open where the match is weak. Expanded clones are given a class, and other clones once, few, many or no size at all.

>NA|NA|TRBV4-2|TRBJ1-2
CASSQESNRRPSYGYTF
TGTGCCAGCAGCCAAGAATCAAACAGACGACCTAGCTATGGCTACACCTTC
>NA|NA|TRBV6-6|TRBJ2-3
CASSPHQGDTQYF
TGTGCCAGCAGTCCCCACCAAGGAGATACGCAGTATTTT
>NA|TRBD2|TRBV5-1|TRBJ2-7
CASSLTSGSVSYEQYF
TGCGCCAGCAGCTTGACTAGCGGGAGTGTTTCGTACGAGCAGTACTTC
>NA|TRBD1|TRBV11-1|TRBJ1-4
CASSSRDRNNEKLFF
TGTGCCAGCAGCTCCCGGGACAGAAATAATGAAAAACTGTTTTTT
>NA|TRBD1|TRBV7-9|TRBJ1-2
CASSLDGQGARLAF
TGTGCCAGCAGCTTAGACGGACAGGGGGCTCGTTTGGCGTTC
>NA|NA|TRBV19|TRBJ1-3
CATRIVAGNTIYF
TGTGCCACTAGAATTGTCGCTGGAAACACCATATATTTT
>NA|NA|TRBV7-2|TRBJ2-2
CATRPDGYTGELFF
TGTGCCACACGACCTGACGGATACACCGGGGAGCTGTTTTTT
>few|NA|TRBV25-1|TRBJ1-3
CASSGTGLGNTIYF
TGTGCCAGCAGTGGAACAGGGTTGGGAAACACCATATATTTT
>once|TRBD1|TRBV6-5|TRBJ2-4
CASSLHRGTKNIQYF
TGTGCCAGCAGCCTCCACAGGGGAACCAAAAACATTCAGTACTTC
>NA|NA|TRBV21-1|TRBJ2-6
CASLFRTGGGRGANVLTF
TGTGCCAGCCTGTTCAGGACAGGGGGTGGAAGAGGGGCCAACGTCCTGACTTTC
>NA|NA|TRBV7-9|TRBJ2-7
CASSQGRRTTYEQYF
TGTGCCAGCAGCCAAGGGCGGAGGACTACCTACGAGCAGTACTTC
>NA|NA|TRBV9|TRBJ1-6
CASSDSSYNSPLHF
TGTGCCAGCAGCGATAGCTCCTATAATTCACCCCTCCACTTT
>few|NA|TRBV11-2|TRBJ1-5
CASSLDERTGKPQHF
TGTGCCAGCAGCTTAGATGAAAGAACCGGGAAGCCCCAGCATTTT
>NA|TRBD1|TRBV2|TRBJ1-1
CASSADRGTNTEAFF
TGTGCCAGCAGTGCGGACAGGGGGACGAACACTGAAGCTTTCTTT
>NA|NA|TRBV5-4|TRBJ1-4
CASREIGEVNEKLFF
TGTGCCAGCAGGGAAATAGGAGAAGTTAATGAAAAACTGTTTTTT
>once|NA|TRBV10-3|TRBJ1-1
CAISESRYTRNTEAFF
TGTGCCATCAGTGAGTCGCGGTACACCCGGAACACTGAAGCTTTCTTT
>NA|TRBD1|TRBV7-6|TRBJ1-5
CASSLSVAGGRQPQHF
TGTGCCAGCAGCTTATCAGTGGCAGGGGGCCGTCAGCCCCAGCATTTT
>NA|NA|TRBV5-1|TRBJ2-5
CASSGGRGETQYF
TGCGCCAGCAGCGGGGGCCGGGGCGAGACCCAGTACTTC
>NA|NA|TRBV21-1|TRBJ2-7
CARVPTGPLGEQYF
TGTGCCAGGGTCCCTACCGGGCCCCTAGGTGAGCAGTACTTC
>NA|NA|TRBV6-1|TRBJ1-2
CASRRARQVYGYTF
TGTGCCAGCCGTCGGGCCCGGCAGGTGTACGGCTACACCTTC
>NA|NA|TRBV11-2|TRBJ1-3
CASSLERGISGNTIYF
TGTGCCAGCAGCTTAGAACGGGGGATCTCTGGAAACACCATATATTTT
>NA|TRBD1|TRBV6-1|TRBJ2-2
CASSEYWTGGGELFF
TGTGCCAGCAGTGAATACTGGACAGGGGGCGGGGAGCTGTTTTTT
>NA|NA|TRBV29-1|TRBJ1-2
CSVEVGESGYGYTF
TGCAGCGTTGAAGTCGGGGAATCGGGCTATGGCTACACCTTC
>NA|NA|TRBV4-3|TRBJ2-3
CASSQDLGGPADTQYF
TGCGCCAGCAGCCAAGATCTGGGGGGACCAGCAGATACGCAGTATTTT
>NA|NA|TRBV7-3|TRBJ1-3
CASSFDGLSGNTIYF
TGTGCCAGCAGCTTCGACGGACTCTCTGGAAACACCATATATTTT
>NA|NA|TRBV9|TRBJ2-6
CASSVGFNSGANVLTF
TGTGCCAGCAGCGTAGGGTTCAACTCTGGGGCCAACGTCCTGACTTTC
>NA|NA|TRBV7-9|TRBJ2-1
CASNSGTTSYNEQFF
TGTGCCAGCAACTCCGGGACCACCTCCTACAATGAGCAGTTCTTC
>NA|NA|TRBV5-4|TRBJ1-5
CASSPLDRGGLNQPQHF
TGTGCCAGCAGCCCCCTCGATAGAGGAGGCCTAAATCAGCCCCAGCATTTT
>NA|NA|TRBV5-4|TRBJ2-5
CASSFGSQETQYF
TGTGCCAGCAGCTTCGGTTCCCAAGAGACCCAGTACTTC
>once|NA|TRBV28|TRBJ2-1
CASSAWVDNEQFF
TGTGCCAGCAGCGCCTGGGTAGACAATGAGCAGTTCTTC
>NA|TRBD1|TRBV28|TRBJ1-3
CASSPTTGLFSGNTIYF
TGTGCCAGCAGTCCAACGACAGGGTTGTTCTCTGGAAACACCATATATTTT
>NA|NA|TRBV9|TRBJ1-2
CASSVGRLGDYGYTF
TGTGCCAGCAGCGTAGGACGGCTGGGTGACTATGGCTACACCTTC
>NA|NA|TRBV7-3|TRBJ2-1
CASSLTEVSYNEQFF
TGTGCCAGCAGCCTGACAGAAGTTTCCTACAATGAGCAGTTCTTC
>NA|TRBD1|TRBV10-3|TRBJ2-7
CAISEGTGSSYEQYF
TGTGCCATCAGTGAAGGGACAGGGAGCTCCTACGAGCAGTACTTC
>NA|TRBD1|TRBV7-9|TRBJ2-3
CASSVTDRGRGDTQYF
TGTGCCAGCAGCGTAACAGACAGGGGGCGCGGAGATACGCAGTATTTT
>NA|TRBD2|TRBV7-8|TRBJ2-1
CASSGSGISYNEQFF
TGTGCCAGCAGCGGTAGCGGGATATCCTACAATGAGCAGTTCTTC
>once|NA|TRBV2|TRBJ1-2
CASTVGYGYTF
TGTGCCAGCACGGTGGGCTATGGCTACACCTTC
>once|NA|TRBV10-1|TRBJ1-2
CASSEPRPRGSNYGYTF
TGCGCCAGCAGTGAGCCTCGGCCGAGGGGTTCGAACTATGGCTACACCTTC